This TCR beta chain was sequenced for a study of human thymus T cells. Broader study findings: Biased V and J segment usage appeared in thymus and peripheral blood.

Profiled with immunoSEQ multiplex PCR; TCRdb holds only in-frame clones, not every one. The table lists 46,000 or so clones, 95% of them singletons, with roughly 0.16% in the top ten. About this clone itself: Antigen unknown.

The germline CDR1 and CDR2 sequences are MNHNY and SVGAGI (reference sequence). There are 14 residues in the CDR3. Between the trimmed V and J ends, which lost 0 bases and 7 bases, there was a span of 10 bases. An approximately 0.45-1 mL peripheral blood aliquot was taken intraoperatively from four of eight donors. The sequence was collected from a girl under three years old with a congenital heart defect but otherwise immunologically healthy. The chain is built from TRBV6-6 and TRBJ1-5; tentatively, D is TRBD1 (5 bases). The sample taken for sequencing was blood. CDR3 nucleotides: TGTGCCAGCAGTTACTCTTCAGGGAGACAGCCCCAGCATTTT. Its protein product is CASSYSSGRQPQHF.